What follows is one T cell receptor (beta chain) and its context. Peripheral blood genomic DNA, not sorted cells or RNA, was the template. This entry is derived from a study of T cell repertoires in aging, cancer and after chemotherapy. Germline assignment: CDR1 SGHTA and CDR2 FQGNSA. CDR3 length: 14 amino acids. Losses at the gene ends were 2 bases for V and 6 bases for J; bases not matched to a gene: 7. A mixed TRB-A/B primer pool amplified rearranged TRB by multiplex touch-down PCR. TCRdb re-derived calls from the multiplex PCR reads in MiXCR, one entry per CDR3 protein. The repertoire includes about 11,000 distinct CDR3 sequences, 42% of them detected once, and about 7.4% sits in the top ten.

The chain has TRBV7-2 and TRBJ2-7; 7 positions agree with TRBD2. The source of this sequence is a human donor in good health. The sequenced material came from blood. The CDR3 is CASSLRRENSEQYF. CDR3 DNA: TGTGCCAGCAGCTTACGGCGGGAGAATTCCGAGCAGTACTTC. The full variable domain, its missing parts supplied by reference TRBV7-2 and TRBJ2-7, is GAGVSQSPSNKVTEKGKDVELRCDPISGHTALYWYRQSLGQGLEFLIYFQGNSAPDKSGLPSDRFSAERTGGSVSTLTIQRTQQEDSAVYLCASSLRRENSEQYFGPGTRLTVT.